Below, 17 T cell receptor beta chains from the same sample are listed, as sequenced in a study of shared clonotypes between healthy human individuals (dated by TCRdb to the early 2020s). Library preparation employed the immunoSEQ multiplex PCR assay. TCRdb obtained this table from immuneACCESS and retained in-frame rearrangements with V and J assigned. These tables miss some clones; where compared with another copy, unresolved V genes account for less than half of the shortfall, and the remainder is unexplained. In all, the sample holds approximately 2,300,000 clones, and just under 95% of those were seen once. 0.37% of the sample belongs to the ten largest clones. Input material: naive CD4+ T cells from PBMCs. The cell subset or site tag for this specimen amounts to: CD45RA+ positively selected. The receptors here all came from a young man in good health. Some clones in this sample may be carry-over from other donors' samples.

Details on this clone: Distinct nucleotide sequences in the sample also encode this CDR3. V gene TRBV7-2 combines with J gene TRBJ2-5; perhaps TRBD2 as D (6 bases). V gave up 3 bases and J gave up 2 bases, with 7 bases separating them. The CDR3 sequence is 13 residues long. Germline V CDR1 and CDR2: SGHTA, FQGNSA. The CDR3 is CASSFGGQETQYF. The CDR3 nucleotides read TGTGCCAGCAGCTTTGGGGGGCAAGAGACCCAGTACTTC.

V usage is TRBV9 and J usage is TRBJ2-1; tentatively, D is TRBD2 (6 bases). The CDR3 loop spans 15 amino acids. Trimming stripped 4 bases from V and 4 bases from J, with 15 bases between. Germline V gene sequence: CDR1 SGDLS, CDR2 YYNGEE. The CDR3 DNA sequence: TGTGCCAGCAGCATTGACGGGACTCATTACAATGAGCAGTTCTTC. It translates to CASSIDGTHYNEQFF.

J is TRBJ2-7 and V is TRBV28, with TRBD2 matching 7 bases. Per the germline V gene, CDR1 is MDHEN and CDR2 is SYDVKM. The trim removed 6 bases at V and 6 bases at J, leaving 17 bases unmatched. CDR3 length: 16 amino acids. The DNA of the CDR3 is TGTGCCAGCAGCGGATCCATTGGACTAGGATCACGCGAGCAGTACTTC. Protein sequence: CASSGSIGLGSREQYF.

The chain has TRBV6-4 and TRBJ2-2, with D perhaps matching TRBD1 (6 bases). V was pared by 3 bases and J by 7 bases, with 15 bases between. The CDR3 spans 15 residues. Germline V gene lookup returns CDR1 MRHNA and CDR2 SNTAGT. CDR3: CASSEFGQSGGELFF. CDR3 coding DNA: TGTGCCAGCAGTGAATTCGGACAGTCCGGCGGGGAGCTGTTTTTT.

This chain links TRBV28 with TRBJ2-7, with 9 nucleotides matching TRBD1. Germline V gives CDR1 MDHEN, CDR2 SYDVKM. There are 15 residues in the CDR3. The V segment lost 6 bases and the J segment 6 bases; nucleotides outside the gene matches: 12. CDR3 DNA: TGTGCCAGCAGCTTAAAGGGGACAGGGCGACTCGAGCAGTACTTC. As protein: CASSLKGTGRLEQYF. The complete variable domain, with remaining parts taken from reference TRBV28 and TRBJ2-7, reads DVKVTQSSRYLVKRTGEKVFLECVQDMDHENMFWYRQDPGLGLRLIYFSYDVKMKEKGDIPEGYSVSREKKERFSLILESASTNQTSMYLCASSLKGTGRLEQYFGPGTRLTVT.

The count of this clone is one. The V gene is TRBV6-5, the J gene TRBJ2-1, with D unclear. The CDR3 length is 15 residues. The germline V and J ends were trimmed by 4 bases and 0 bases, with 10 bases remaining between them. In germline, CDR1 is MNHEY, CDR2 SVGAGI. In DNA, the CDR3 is TGTGCCAGCAGTTTGCGGTACAGCTCCTACAATGAGCAGTTCTTC. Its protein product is CASSLRYSSYNEQFF.

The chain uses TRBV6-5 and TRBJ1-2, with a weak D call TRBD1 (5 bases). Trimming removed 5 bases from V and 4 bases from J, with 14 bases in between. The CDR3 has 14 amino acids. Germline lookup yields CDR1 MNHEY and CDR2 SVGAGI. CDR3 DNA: TGTGCCAGCAGTAAGACAGATATCTCCTATGGCTACACCTTC. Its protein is CASSKTDISYGYTF.

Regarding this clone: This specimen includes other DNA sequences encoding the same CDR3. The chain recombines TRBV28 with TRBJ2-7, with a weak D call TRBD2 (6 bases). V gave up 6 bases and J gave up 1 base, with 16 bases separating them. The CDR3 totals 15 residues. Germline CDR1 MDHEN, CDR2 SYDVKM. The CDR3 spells CASSLGGSPSYEQYF. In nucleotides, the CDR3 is TGTGCCAGCAGCTTAGGAGGGAGTCCATCCTACGAGCAGTACTTC.

The CDR3 DNA is TGTGCCAGCAGCTTTAGGAGGTTTAGCGGGAACCAAGAGACCCAGTACTTC. Translated: CASSFRRFSGNQETQYF. This chain links TRBV7-6 with TRBJ2-5; 8 nucleotides agree with TRBD2. V lost 3 bases to trimming and J lost 0 bases; unmatched junction nucleotides: 9. This CDR3 is 17 amino acids long. Germline lookup yields CDR1 SGHVS and CDR2 FNYEAQ. The full variable domain, completed using reference TRBV7-6 and TRBJ2-5, is GAGVSQSPRYKVTKRGQDVALRCDPISGHVSLYWYRQALGQGPEFLTYFNYEAQQDKSGLPNDRFSAERPEGSISTLTIQRTEQRDSAMYRCASSFRRFSGNQETQYFGPGTRLLVL.

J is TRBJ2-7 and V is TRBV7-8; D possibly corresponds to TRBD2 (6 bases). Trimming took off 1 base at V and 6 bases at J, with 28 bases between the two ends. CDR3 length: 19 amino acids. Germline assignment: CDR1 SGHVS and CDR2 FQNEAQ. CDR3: CASSLEGLGRTKEEAEQYF. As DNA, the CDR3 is TGTGCCAGCAGCTTAGAAGGGTTGGGGAGGACCAAGGAGGAAGCCGAGCAGTACTTC.

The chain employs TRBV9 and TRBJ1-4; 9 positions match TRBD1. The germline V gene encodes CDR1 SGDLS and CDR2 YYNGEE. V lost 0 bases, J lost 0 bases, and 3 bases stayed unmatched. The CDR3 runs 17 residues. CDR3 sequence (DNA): TGTGCCAGCAGCGTAGGGACAGGGGATACAACTAATGAAAAACTGTTTTTT. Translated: CASSVGTGDTTNEKLFF.

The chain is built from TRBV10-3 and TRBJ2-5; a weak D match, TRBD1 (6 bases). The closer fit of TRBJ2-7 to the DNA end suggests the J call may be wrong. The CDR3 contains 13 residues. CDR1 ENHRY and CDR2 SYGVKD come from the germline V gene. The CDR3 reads CAIREGDPYEQYF. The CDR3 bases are TGTGCCATAAGAGAGGGGGACCCCTACGAGCAGTACTTC.

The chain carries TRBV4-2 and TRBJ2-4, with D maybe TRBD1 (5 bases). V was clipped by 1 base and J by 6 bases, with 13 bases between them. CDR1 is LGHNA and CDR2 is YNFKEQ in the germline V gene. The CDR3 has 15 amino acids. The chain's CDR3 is CASSQAPRQGNIQYF. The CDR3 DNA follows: TGTGCCAGCAGCCAAGCCCCCCGGCAGGGAAACATTCAGTACTTC.

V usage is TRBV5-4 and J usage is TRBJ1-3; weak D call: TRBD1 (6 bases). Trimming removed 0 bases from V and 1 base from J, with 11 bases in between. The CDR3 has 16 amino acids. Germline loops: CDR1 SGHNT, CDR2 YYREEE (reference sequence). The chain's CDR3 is CASSLVGGGSGNTIYF. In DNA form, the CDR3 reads TGTGCCAGCAGCTTGGTTGGGGGCGGATCTGGAAACACCATATATTTT.

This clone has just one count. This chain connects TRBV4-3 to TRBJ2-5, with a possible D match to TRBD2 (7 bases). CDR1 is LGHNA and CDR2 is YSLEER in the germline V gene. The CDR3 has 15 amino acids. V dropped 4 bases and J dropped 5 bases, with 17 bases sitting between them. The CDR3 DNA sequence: TGCGCCAGCAGCCTGGCACGGGGGGCCGGGGAGACCCAGTACTTC. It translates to CASSLARGAGETQYF.

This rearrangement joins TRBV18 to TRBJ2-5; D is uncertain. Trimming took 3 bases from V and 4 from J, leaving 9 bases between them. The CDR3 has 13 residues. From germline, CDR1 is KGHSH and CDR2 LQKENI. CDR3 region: CASSPFARETQYF. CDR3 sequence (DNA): TGTGCCAGCTCACCTTTCGCGCGAGAGACCCAGTACTTC.

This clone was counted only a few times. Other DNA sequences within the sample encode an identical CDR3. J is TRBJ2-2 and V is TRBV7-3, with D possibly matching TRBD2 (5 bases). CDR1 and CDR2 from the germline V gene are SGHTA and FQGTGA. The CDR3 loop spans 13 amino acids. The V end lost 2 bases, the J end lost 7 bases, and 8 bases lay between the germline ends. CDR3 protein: CASSLGGSGELFF. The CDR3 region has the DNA TGTGCCAGCAGCTTAGGTGGGAGCGGGGAGCTGTTTTTT.